These 32 T cell receptor beta chains originate from one sample sequenced in a study of graft-versus-host responses after intestinal transplantation. The antigens for these receptors are not known. Clones were sequenced by immunoSEQ multiplex PCR, and TCRdb holds only the in-frame ones, with some missing. The data hold around 120,000 clones, with about 93% observed a single time. This sample comprised unstimulated CD4+ T cells sorted from spleen or lymph node cells, obtained before intestinal transplant. These receptors were taken from a human donor who received an intestinal transplant.

This chain joins TRBV29-1 and TRBJ1-1; perhaps TRBD1 as D (6 bases). V was trimmed by 3 bases and J by 1 base, leaving 6 bases between them. This CDR3 spans 12 amino acids. Germline CDR1 reads SQVTM; CDR2 reads ANQGSEA. The CDR3 protein is CSVEDRNTEAFF. CDR3 nucleotide sequence: TGCAGCGTTGAGGACAGGAACACTGAAGCTTTCTTT.

This clone was recorded only once. V and J are TRBV19 and TRBJ2-7, with D uncertain. Trimming stripped 3 bases from V and 6 bases from J, with 9 bases between. Germline-derived CDR1 and CDR2 are LNHDA and SQIVND (reference sequence). The CDR3 has 12 residues. CDR3 bases: TGTGCCAGTAGTATCCGAGCCCGCGAGCAGTACTTC. Protein: CASSIRAREQYF.

The chain joins TRBV5-1 to TRBJ2-5; possible D gene TRBD2, 6 bases. The CDR3 has 17 amino acids. Trimming pared 0 bases from V and 4 bases from J, leaving 19 bases between. CDR1 and CDR2 (germline): SGHRS, YFSETQ. The CDR3 loop is CASSLASVGGGRETQYF. In DNA form, the CDR3 reads TGCGCCAGCAGCTTGGCTAGCGTCGGTGGGGGGAGAGAGACCCAGTACTTC.

This clone appeared once. The chain has TRBV27 and TRBJ1-4; D gene ambiguous. Trimming removed 6 bases from V and 4 bases from J, with 12 bases in between. Germline lookup yields CDR1 MNHEY and CDR2 SMNVEV (reference sequence). This CDR3 has 14 amino acids. CDR3 loop: CASRVTENNEKLFF. The CDR3 region has the DNA TGTGCCAGCAGGGTAACAGAAAATAATGAAAAACTGTTTTTT. Full variable domain (remainder filled in from reference TRBV27 and TRBJ1-4): EAQVTQNPRYLITVTGKKLTVTCSQNMNHEYMSWYRQDPGLGLRQIYYSMNVEVTDKGDVPEGYKVSRKEKRNFPLILESPSPNQTSLYFCASRVTENNEKLFFGSGTQLSVL.

V gene TRBV19 combines with J gene TRBJ1-2, with 7 bases matching TRBD1. Germline values: CDR1 LNHDA, CDR2 SQIVND (reference sequence). The CDR3 runs 15 residues. V was clipped by 4 bases and J by 4 bases; unmatched bases: 9. The CDR3 protein is CASSKGQERVYGYTF. The CDR3 bases are TGTGCCAGTAGTAAAGGACAGGAAAGGGTCTATGGCTACACCTTC.

The chain carries TRBV5-1 and TRBJ2-1; D remains ambiguous. CDR1 SGHRS and CDR2 YFSETQ come from the germline V gene. V was trimmed by 0 bases and J by 7 bases, leaving 8 bases between them. This CDR3 has 13 residues. The CDR3 spells CASSLEGVNEQFF. Written as DNA, the CDR3 is TGCGCCAGCAGCTTGGAAGGAGTGAATGAGCAGTTCTTC. The variable domain in full, with the rest retrieved from reference TRBV5-1 and TRBJ2-1, is KAGVTQTPRYLIKTRGQQVTLSCSPISGHRSVSWYQQTPGQGLQFLFEYFSETQRNKGNFPGRFSGRQFSNSRSEMNVSTLELGDSALYLCASSLEGVNEQFFGPGTRLTVL.

This chain joins TRBV30 and TRBJ2-5, with TRBD2 identical over 13 bases. Germline V lookup: CDR1 GTSNPN, CDR2 SVGIG (reference sequence). V was clipped by 4 bases and J by 5 bases; unmatched bases: 7. The CDR3 sequence is 15 residues long. DNA of the CDR3: TGTGCCTGGAAACTAGCGGGAGGGCCGAGGGAGACCCAGTACTTC. Translation: CAWKLAGGPRETQYF.

This clone was detected once. V and J are TRBV18 and TRBJ1-5; 8 bases line up with TRBD1. This CDR3 contains 17 residues. Losses at the gene ends were 3 bases for V and 0 bases for J; bases not matched to a gene: 7. CDR1 is KGHSH and CDR2 is LQKENI in the germline V gene. The CDR3 is CASSPGQGSYSNQPQHF. CDR3 DNA: TGTGCCAGCTCACCTGGACAGGGAAGTTATAGCAATCAGCCCCAGCATTTT.

The rearrangement links TRBV5-1 to TRBJ2-3; possibly TRBD1 for D (6 bases). With 1 base removed from V and 2 bases from J, the gap between germline ends came to 23 bases. This CDR3 comprises 19 residues. Germline V gene lookup returns CDR1 SGHRS and CDR2 YFSETQ. The CDR3 here is CASSLRRGWGTKITDTQYF. The CDR3 region has the DNA TGCGCCAGCAGCTTGCGAAGGGGATGGGGGACAAAAATCACAGATACGCAGTATTTT.

This chain links TRBV7-9 with TRBJ1-5; D remains ambiguous. CDR1 and CDR2 from the germline V gene are SEHNR and FQNEAQ (reference sequence). This CDR3 comprises 13 residues. The V end lost 3 bases, the J end lost 0 bases, and 3 bases lay between the germline ends. CDR3 in amino acids: CASSFNSNQPQHF. The CDR3 region has the DNA TGTGCCAGCAGCTTTAATAGCAATCAGCCCCAGCATTTT.

The chain has TRBV11-2 and TRBJ1-2, with a possible D match to TRBD1 (6 bases). The germline V and J ends were trimmed by 5 bases and 1 base, with 14 bases remaining between them. CDR1 and CDR2 (germline): SGHAT, FQNNGV. This CDR3 is built from 15 residues. CDR3 in DNA: TGTGCCAGCAGCCGCCAAGGGGGGGGTAACTATGGCTACACCTTC. Protein: CASSRQGGGNYGYTF.

The CDR3 reads CASSLRLLGSNNEQFF. The CDR3 DNA reads as TGTGCCAGCAGCTTACGTCTCCTCGGGAGCAACAATGAGCAGTTCTTC. The gene calls are TRBV7-9 and TRBJ2-1, with D perhaps TRBD2 (6 bases). Germline CDR1 is SEHNR and CDR2 is FQNEAQ (reference sequence). Trimming cost V 2 bases and J 5 bases, with 16 bases left between them. The CDR3 is 16 amino acids.

The chain uses TRBV6-5 and TRBJ2-7; D gene unclear. The V gene lost 1 base and the J gene lost 1 base, with 5 bases spanning the gap. The CDR3 spans 13 residues. Germline V lookup: CDR1 MNHEY, CDR2 SVGAGI. CDR3 loop: CASSYLGSYEQYF. The DNA of the CDR3 is TGTGCCAGCAGTTACTTAGGATCCTACGAGCAGTACTTC.

This clone was seen only once. The chain couples TRBV9 to TRBJ2-3, with D maybe TRBD1 (6 bases). V lost 4 bases, J lost 6 bases, and 9 bases lay in between. The CDR3 runs to 12 residues. Per the germline V gene, CDR1 is SGDLS and CDR2 is YYNGEE. CDR3 nucleotide sequence: TGTGCCAGCAGCCGAGGACAGGATACGCAGTATTTT. The encoded protein is CASSRGQDTQYF. The complete variable domain, with remaining parts taken from reference TRBV9 and TRBJ2-3, reads DSGVTQTPKHLITATGQRVTLRCSPRSGDLSVYWYQQSLDQGLQFLIQYYNGEERAKGNILERFSAQQFPDLHSELNLSSLELGDSALYFCASSRGQDTQYFGPGTRLTVL.

Remarks on this clone: The sample carries other DNA sequences with the same CDR3. V is TRBV28 and J is TRBJ1-5; D uncertain. This CDR3 is 12 amino acids long. V lost 8 bases to trimming and J lost 7 bases, with 12 bases between them. The germline V gene encodes CDR1 MDHEN and CDR2 SYDVKM. The CDR3 DNA is TGTGCCAGCTCCGCGGGTGGGCAGCCCCAGCATTTT. The encoded protein is CASSAGGQPQHF. Supplemented by reference TRBV28 and TRBJ1-5, the full variable domain reads DVKVTQSSRYLVKRTGEKVFLECVQDMDHENMFWYRQDPGLGLRLIYFSYDVKMKEKGDIPEGYSVSREKKERFSLILESASTNQTSMYLCASSAGGQPQHFGDGTRLSIL.

The J gene is TRBJ1-5, the V gene TRBV19, with D unresolved. CDR1 and CDR2 from the germline V gene are LNHDA and SQIVND (reference sequence). The CDR3 length is 14 residues. Deletions cut 10 bases from V and 6 bases from J, with 19 bases between. CDR3 coding DNA: TGTGCCACAGACAAGACCGAGAAAGGTCAGCCCCAGCATTTT. Its protein is CATDKTEKGQPQHF.

The rearrangement uses TRBV19 and TRBJ1-5; 8 bases agree with TRBD1. Germline CDR1 and CDR2: LNHDA and SQIVND (reference sequence). Unmatched junction bases numbered 3, after V lost 3 bases and J lost 5 bases. The CDR3 length is 14 residues. The CDR3 DNA sequence: TGTGCCAGTAGTATCCGACAGGGGTATCAGCCCCAGCATTTT. This codes for CASSIRQGYQPQHF.

The rearrangement joins TRBV9 to TRBJ2-1; D remains ambiguous. Germline values: CDR1 SGDLS, CDR2 YYNGEE. The CDR3 sequence is 14 residues long. Trimming removed 0 bases at V and 4 bases at J, with 8 bases between. The chain's CDR3 is CASSVVPWYNEQFF. CDR3 DNA sequence: TGTGCCAGCAGCGTAGTCCCTTGGTACAATGAGCAGTTCTTC.

This clone appeared once. This chain connects TRBV7-3 to TRBJ2-2; TRBD1 or TRBD2 may be the D gene (6 bases each). This CDR3 region has 14 residues. Trimming removed 1 base from V and 5 bases from J, with 8 bases in between. The germline V gene has CDR1 SGHTA and CDR2 FQGTGA. The CDR3 DNA is TGTGCCAGCAGCTTAAAGGGGGGAACCGGGGAGCTGTTTTTT. Translated, it gives CASSLKGGTGELFF.

The V call is TRBV6-6, the J call TRBJ2-7; D is ambiguous. This CDR3 region has 13 residues. Germline assignment: CDR1 MNHNY and CDR2 SVGAGI (reference sequence). Trimming removed 1 base from V and 1 base from J, with 5 bases in between. CDR3 nucleotide sequence: TGTGCCAGCAGTTACTTAGGATCCTACGAGCAGTACTTC. Translating gives CASSYLGSYEQYF.

The chain has TRBV19 and TRBJ2-1, with unresolved D. The CDR3 extends over 13 amino acids. Germline V lookup: CDR1 LNHDA, CDR2 SQIVND (reference sequence). V shed 5 bases and J shed 9 bases, with 14 bases lying between them. The chain's CDR3 is CASSPQLSTEQFF. CDR3 nucleotides: TGTGCCAGTAGTCCCCAATTGTCTACTGAGCAGTTCTTC.

CDR3 sequence: CASTGQGSTGELFF. The CDR3 nucleotides are TGTGCCAGCACGGGACAGGGAAGCACCGGGGAGCTGTTTTTT. The chain carries TRBV2 and TRBJ2-2; 9 bases are shared with TRBD1. This CDR3 is 14 amino acids long. Germline V CDR1 and CDR2: SNHLY, FYNNEI. The V and J ends lost 7 bases and 4 bases, in that order; junction bases with no gene match: 4.

The chain carries TRBV7-6 and TRBJ1-1; a weak D match, TRBD1 (5 bases). V lost 1 base and J 0 bases, leaving 6 bases between the germline ends. CDR1 SGHVS and CDR2 FNYEAQ come from the germline V gene. This CDR3 contains 14 residues. Here the CDR3 reads CASSLEQVNTEAFF. The DNA of the CDR3 is TGTGCCAGCAGCTTAGAACAGGTGAACACTGAAGCTTTCTTT.

A remark on this clone: This same CDR3 is encoded by further DNA sequences in the sample. This chain connects TRBV28 to TRBJ2-7, with D perhaps matching TRBD1 (6 bases). This CDR3 spans 13 amino acids. Germline V gene data show CDR1 as MDHEN and CDR2 as SYDVKM. V lost 2 bases and J 4 bases, leaving 9 bases between the germline ends. In DNA, the CDR3 is TGTGCCAGCAGTTTAGGGGGCAGATACGAGCAGTACTTC. Translating it yields CASSLGGRYEQYF.

The chain joins TRBV10-1 to TRBJ2-5, with D perhaps matching TRBD2 (6 bases). The CDR3 runs 13 residues. The V end was cut by 2 bases, the J end by 5 bases, with 9 bases between. Germline CDR1 reads WNHNN; CDR2 reads SYGVQD (reference sequence). The CDR3 DNA follows: TGCGCCAGCAGTGAGGCAGGGAGGGAGACCCAGTACTTC. This sequence encodes CASSEAGRETQYF.

The V call is TRBV5-1, the J call TRBJ1-4; 7 positions agree with TRBD1. CDR1 and CDR2 from the germline V gene are SGHRS and YFSETQ. Germline trimming cut 2 bases from V and 10 bases from J; bases unmatched to any gene: 8. There are 14 residues in the CDR3. The CDR3 protein is CASSFTGDPRKLFF. The CDR3, as DNA: TGCGCCAGCAGCTTCACAGGGGACCCGCGAAAACTGTTTTTT.

This sequence joins TRBV6-4 and TRBJ2-6, with D possibly being TRBD1 or TRBD2 (5 bases each). The CDR3 is 15 residues long. Germline assignment: CDR1 MRHNA and CDR2 SNTAGT. The V and J ends lost 4 bases and 2 bases respectively, with 9 bases between them. Here the CDR3 reads CASSAEGTGANVLTF. The CDR3 DNA sequence: TGTGCCAGCAGTGCCGAGGGGACTGGGGCCAACGTCCTGACTTTC.

About this clone: Different DNA sequences within this sample yield the same CDR3. This chain links TRBV6-5 with TRBJ2-7; 7 bases agree with TRBD2. Germline CDR1 and CDR2: MNHEY and SVGAGI. V shed 2 bases and J 4 bases; nucleotides not matched to a gene: 5. The CDR3 runs to 14 residues. This CDR3 reads CASSYAGVGYEQYF. The CDR3 bases are TGTGCCAGCAGTTACGCGGGAGTAGGATACGAGCAGTACTTC.

The chain has TRBV4-1 and TRBJ2-6, with D possibly being TRBD1 (5 bases). Deletions cut 0 bases from V and 4 bases from J, with 10 bases between. The CDR3 totals 16 residues. The germline V gene encodes CDR1 MGHRA and CDR2 YSYEKL. Here the CDR3 reads CASSQDKGLGANVLTF. CDR3 coding DNA: TGCGCCAGCAGCCAAGATAAGGGGTTGGGGGCCAACGTCCTGACTTTC.

This chain uses TRBV7-9 with TRBJ2-6; D ambiguous. CDR1 and CDR2 (germline): SEHNR, FQNEAQ (reference sequence). V was shortened by 5 bases and J by 8 bases, with 16 bases between the two germline ends. The CDR3 extends over 15 amino acids. The CDR3 nucleotides are TGTGCCAGCAGCGCCAATGCCGGGCCCTCCAACGTCCTGACTTTC. Translation gives CASSANAGPSNVLTF.

This clone appeared once. This chain uses TRBV11-2 with TRBJ2-1; 8 bases are a match to TRBD2. J gave up 7 bases and V 1 base, and 9 bases lay outside the gene matches. The germline gives CDR1 SGHAT, CDR2 FQNNGV. The CDR3 has 16 amino acids. The CDR3 loop is CASSLGPSGRRNEQFF. In nucleotides, the CDR3 is TGTGCCAGCAGCTTAGGGCCCAGCGGGAGAAGGAATGAGCAGTTCTTC.

This chain links TRBV18 with TRBJ2-1; possible D gene TRBD2, 5 bases. There are 14 residues in the CDR3. CDR1 is KGHSH, CDR2 LQKENI, per germline. The ends were cut back, 3 bases at V and 9 bases at J, with 15 bases in the middle. The CDR3 is CASSPVLGRAEQFF. The CDR3 DNA sequence: TGTGCCAGCTCACCGGTACTAGGAAGGGCTGAGCAGTTCTTC.